This TCR beta chain comes out of a study of technical replicates of blood from several donors. This clone was seen once. The protocol was immunoSEQ multiplex PCR, while the TCRdb copy is restricted to in-frame clones and leaves out a portion. The sample lists tens of thousands of clones; roughly 94% were seen once. The clonotype originates from a human donor in good health. The sequencing input was T cells isolated from PBMCs.

The CDR3 DNA reads as TGTGCCAGCAGCGATGGACTAGCAGATACGCAGTATTTT. It codes for CASSDGLADTQYF. V gene TRBV14 combines with J gene TRBJ2-3; TRBD2 matches at 7 bases. Germline V gene sequence: CDR1 SGHDN, CDR2 FVKESK. The V and J ends lost 5 bases and 4 bases, in that order; junction bases with no gene match: 3. The CDR3 extends over 13 amino acids.